A single sample gave rise to the 6 T cell receptor beta chains below, sequenced in a study of cytomegalovirus exposure and HLA in healthy donors. Profiling relied on immunoSEQ multiplex PCR, and the TCRdb table lists in-frame clones only, not all of them. The data contain about 170,000 clones, just under 90% of them singletons. The sample taken for sequencing was PBMCs. These receptor sequences come from a woman aged 25 to 39 in good health and CMV-seronegative.

In its sample, this clone was seen a few times. The gene calls are TRBV18 and TRBJ1-2, with TRBD1 identical over 8 bases. The trim removed 3 bases at V and 4 bases at J, leaving 4 bases unmatched. CDR1 and CDR2 from the germline V gene are KGHSH and LQKENI. CDR3 length: 14 residues. In DNA, the CDR3 is TGTGCCAGCTCACCTGACAGGGGTCCCTATGGCTACACCTTC. Its protein is CASSPDRGPYGYTF.

J is TRBJ2-1 and V is TRBV2, with a tentative D call TRBD1 (6 bases). The CDR3 has 17 residues. V was clipped by 6 bases and J by 3 bases, with 21 bases between them. Germline V gene sequence: CDR1 SNHLY, CDR2 FYNNEI. CDR3 region: CASREKGGYQVYNEQFF. Here the CDR3 DNA reads TGTGCCAGCAGGGAGAAAGGGGGATACCAGGTCTACAATGAGCAGTTCTTC. Variable domain in full (rest from reference TRBV2 and TRBJ2-1): EPEVTQTPSHQVTQMGQEVILRCVPISNHLYFYWYRQILGQKVEFLVSFYNNEISEKSEIFDDQFSVERPDGSNFTLKIRSTKLEDSAMYFCASREKGGYQVYNEQFFGPGTRLTVL.

The gene calls are TRBV30 and TRBJ2-2; TRBD2 aligns across 12 bases. After removal of 5 bases from V and 4 bases from J, the junction contained 14 bases not matched to a gene. CDR1 and CDR2 (germline): GTSNPN, SVGIG (reference sequence). The length of the CDR3 is 18 residues. In DNA form, the CDR3 reads TGTGCCTGGTTACGGACTAGCGGGGCGGGCAGGGTCACCGGGGAGCTGTTTTTT. Protein: CAWLRTSGAGRVTGELFF.

The chain links TRBV25-1 to TRBJ1-2; D gene ambiguous. CDR1 and CDR2 (germline): MGHDK, SYGVNS. Deletions cut 5 bases from V and 4 bases from J, with 17 bases between. This CDR3 is 15 amino acids long. CDR3 amino acids: CASSPSGGIIYGYTF. The CDR3, as DNA: TGTGCCAGCAGTCCATCCGGCGGTATAATCTATGGCTACACCTTC.

The CDR3 region is CASGTPQETQYF. CDR3 nucleotides: TGTGCCAGCGGGACTCCCCAAGAGACCCAGTACTTC. This chain joins TRBV9 and TRBJ2-5; tentatively, D is TRBD2 (6 bases). The CDR3 extends over 12 amino acids. V was pared by 7 bases and J by 1 base, with 8 bases between. Germline V CDR1 and CDR2: SGDLS, YYNGEE.

This clone was detected a few times. V and J are TRBV4-2 and TRBJ1-2; 9 bases align to TRBD1. CDR1 and CDR2 from the germline V gene are LGHNA and YNFKEQ. CDR3 size: 17 residues. With 5 bases clipped from V and 0 bases from J, the junction kept 10 bases outside the gene matches. The CDR3 spells CASSITGDRASNYGYTF. In DNA form, the CDR3 reads TGTGCCAGCAGCATAACCGGGGACAGGGCTTCTAACTATGGCTACACCTTC.